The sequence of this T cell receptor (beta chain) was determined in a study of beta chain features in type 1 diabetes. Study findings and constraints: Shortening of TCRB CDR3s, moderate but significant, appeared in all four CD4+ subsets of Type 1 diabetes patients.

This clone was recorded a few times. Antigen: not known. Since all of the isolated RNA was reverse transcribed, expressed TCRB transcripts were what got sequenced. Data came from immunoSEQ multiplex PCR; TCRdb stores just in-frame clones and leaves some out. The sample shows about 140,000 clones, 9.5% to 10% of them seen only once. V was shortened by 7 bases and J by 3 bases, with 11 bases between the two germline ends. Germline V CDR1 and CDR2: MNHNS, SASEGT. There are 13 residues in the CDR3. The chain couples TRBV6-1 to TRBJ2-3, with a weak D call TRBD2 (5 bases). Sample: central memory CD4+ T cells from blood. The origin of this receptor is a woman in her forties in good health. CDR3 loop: CASTGSNTDTQYF. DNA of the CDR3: TGTGCCAGCACGGGATCGAATACAGATACGCAGTATTTT.